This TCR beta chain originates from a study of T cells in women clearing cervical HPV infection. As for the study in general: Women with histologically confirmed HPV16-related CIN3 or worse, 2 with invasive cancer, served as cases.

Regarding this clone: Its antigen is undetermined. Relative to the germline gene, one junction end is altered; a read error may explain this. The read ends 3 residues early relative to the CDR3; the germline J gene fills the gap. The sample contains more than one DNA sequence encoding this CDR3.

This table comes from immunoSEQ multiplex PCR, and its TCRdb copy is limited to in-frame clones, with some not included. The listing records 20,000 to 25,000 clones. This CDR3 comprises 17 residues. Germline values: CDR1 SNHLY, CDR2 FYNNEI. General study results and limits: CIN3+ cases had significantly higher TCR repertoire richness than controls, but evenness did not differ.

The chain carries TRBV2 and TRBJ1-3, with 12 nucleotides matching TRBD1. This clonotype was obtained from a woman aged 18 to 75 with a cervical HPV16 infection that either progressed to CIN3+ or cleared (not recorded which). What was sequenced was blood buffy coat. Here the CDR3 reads CASSEEGQGALGNTIYF. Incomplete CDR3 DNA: TGTGCCAGCAGTGAAGAGGGACAGGGGGCGCTTGGAAACACT.